This T cell receptor (beta chain) was documented in a study of blood T cell repertoires in COVID-19 (TCRdb year 2020). Notes on the research overall: Samples covering the acute and convalescent phases of COVID-19 were provided by collaborators in the United States, Italy and Spain. The prospective study material was composed of cDNA or gDNA derived from T cells, B-cell-depleted T cells, or PBMCs. Subjects who had been exposed to COVID-19, were actively infected with it, or had recovered from it provided the deeply sampled blood TCRbeta repertoires that made up the dataset. A freely available public database, intended as a resource for researchers studying the immune response to SARS-CoV-2, is where the repertoires were released. The samples were drawn from the first 160 participants of the ongoing ImmuneRACE study and from about 1,200 subjects provided by 6 global collaborators. A de-identified subject ID, COVID-19 status, age in years and sex were almost always included in the sample metadata. Where available, HLA class I and class II types were obtained from metadata supplied by the sample provider rather than from assay-based typing.

General findings and caveats noted by the study authors: The quantity of clinical and demographic metadata differed by source and by participant and was supplied without curation.

On this clone: The clone's antigen remains unknown. Within one base of it there is no much larger clone, and no base qualities were kept.

Sequences SGHRS (CDR1) and YFSETQ (CDR2) are obtained from the germline V gene. V lost 4 bases and J lost 3 bases; the stretch between them is 17 bases long. The CDR3, cysteine through phenylalanine, is 15 amino acids long. Left in the record is the CDR3 DNA by itself, 45 bases read in frame from the first base. Collaborating institutions collected whole blood in K2EDTA tubes following their own protocols. For TCRbeta analysis, collaborator samples were shipped as frozen whole blood, as isolated PBMCs, or as DNA extracted from either sample type. TCRbeta CDR3 regions were amplified from genomic DNA using the immunoSEQ Assay, a bias-controlled multiplex PCR. The original pipeline was this. Within the assay, amplification of reference gene primers was used to estimate how many nucleated cells each sample contained. To quantify the absolute abundance of each unique TCRbeta CDR3 rearrangement, sequence reads were collapsed and filtered. For each sample, productive Simpson clonality was calculated as the square root of Simpson's diversity index across productive rearrangements. Drawn from immuneACCESS, this table holds only the in-frame rearrangements with V and J called that TCRdb kept. Clones are partly lost; checked studies trace under half to an unresolved V gene and leave the rest unexplained. For V, J and clone size, that table is used; D and trimming come from the DNA. Within this sample are about 250,000 clones, with about 86% of them counted one time only. The ten largest clones take up less than 5.5% of the sample.

Sequenced: peripheral blood. The sequence came from a man in his forties or fifties with active or convalescent COVID-19. Recombination connected TRBV5-1 to TRBJ2-7; the best D guess is TRBD1, with 6 bases matching. The CDR3 amino acid sequence is: CASSAGTLTRYEQYF. The DNA sequence reads TGCGCCAGCAGCGCCGGGACACTCACGCGCTACGAGCAGTACTTC.